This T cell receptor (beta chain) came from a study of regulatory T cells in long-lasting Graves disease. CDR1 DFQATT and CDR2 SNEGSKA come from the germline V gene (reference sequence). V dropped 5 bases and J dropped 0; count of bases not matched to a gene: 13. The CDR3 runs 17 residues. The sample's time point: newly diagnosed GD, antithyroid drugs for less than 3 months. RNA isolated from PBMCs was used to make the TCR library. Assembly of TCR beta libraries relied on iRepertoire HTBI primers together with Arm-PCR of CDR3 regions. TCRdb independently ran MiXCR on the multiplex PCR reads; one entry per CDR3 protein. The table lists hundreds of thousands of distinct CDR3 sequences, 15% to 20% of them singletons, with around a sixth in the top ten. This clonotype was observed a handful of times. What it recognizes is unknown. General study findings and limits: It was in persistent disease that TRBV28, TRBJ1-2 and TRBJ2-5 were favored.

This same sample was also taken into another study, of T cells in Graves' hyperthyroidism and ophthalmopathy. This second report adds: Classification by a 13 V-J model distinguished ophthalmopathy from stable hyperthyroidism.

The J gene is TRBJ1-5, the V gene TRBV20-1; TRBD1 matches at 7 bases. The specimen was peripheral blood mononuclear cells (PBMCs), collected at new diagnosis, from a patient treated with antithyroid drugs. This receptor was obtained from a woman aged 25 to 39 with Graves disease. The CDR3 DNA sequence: TGCAGTGCTCAACGACAGGGAGTAACTTTTAGCAATCAGCCCCAGCATTTT. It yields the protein CSAQRQGVTFSNQPQHF.